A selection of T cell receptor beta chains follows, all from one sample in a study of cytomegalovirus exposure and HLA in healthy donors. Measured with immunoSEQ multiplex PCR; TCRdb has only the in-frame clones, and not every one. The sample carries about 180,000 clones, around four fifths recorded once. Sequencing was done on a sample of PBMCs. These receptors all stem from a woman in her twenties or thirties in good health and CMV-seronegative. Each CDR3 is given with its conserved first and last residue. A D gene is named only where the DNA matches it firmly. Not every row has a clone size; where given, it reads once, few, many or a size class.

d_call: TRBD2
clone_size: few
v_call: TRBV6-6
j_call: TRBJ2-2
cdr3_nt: TGTGCCAGCAGTCCCGTGGCGGGGGGATTTACCGGGGAGCTGTTTTTT
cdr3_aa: CASSPVAGGFTGELFF

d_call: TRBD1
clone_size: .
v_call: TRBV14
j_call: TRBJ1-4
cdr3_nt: TGTGCCAGCAGCCAAGGGGACAGGGGTGAAAAACTGTTTTTT
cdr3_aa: CASSQGDRGEKLFF

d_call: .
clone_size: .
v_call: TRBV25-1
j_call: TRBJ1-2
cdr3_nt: TGTGCCAGCAGTCCATCCGGGGGACGGGTTAACTATGGCTACACCTTC
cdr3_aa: CASSPSGGRVNYGYTF

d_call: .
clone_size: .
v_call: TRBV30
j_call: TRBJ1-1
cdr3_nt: TGTGCCTGGAGTCAAACTACAGGGTCTGGTGCTTTCTTT
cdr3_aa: CAWSQTTGSGAFF

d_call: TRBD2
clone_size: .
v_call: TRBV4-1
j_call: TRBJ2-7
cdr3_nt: TGCGCCAGCAGCCAAACTAGCGGCTCCTACGAGCAGTACTTC
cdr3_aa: CASSQTSGSYEQYF

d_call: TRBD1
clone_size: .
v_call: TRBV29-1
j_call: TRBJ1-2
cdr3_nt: TGCAGCGCTATGGACAGGGGAGGACCCTATGGCTACACCTTC
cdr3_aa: CSAMDRGGPYGYTF

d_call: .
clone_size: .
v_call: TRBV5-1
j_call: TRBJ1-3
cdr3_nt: TGCGCCAGCAGCTTTCAGGGTGCTGGAAACACCATATATTTT
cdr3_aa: CASSFQGAGNTIYF

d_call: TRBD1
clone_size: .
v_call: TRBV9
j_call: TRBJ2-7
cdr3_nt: TGTGCCAGCAGTCCGGGACAGGGGGCCCTAGGCGAGCAGTACTTC
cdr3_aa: CASSPGQGALGEQYF

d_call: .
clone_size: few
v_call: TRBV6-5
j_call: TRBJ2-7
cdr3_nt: TGTGCCAGCAGGCCTACAGGGAAACCCTACGAGCAGTACTTC
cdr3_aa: CASRPTGKPYEQYF

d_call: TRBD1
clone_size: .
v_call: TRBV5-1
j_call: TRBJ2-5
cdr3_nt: TGCGCCAGCAGCCCACAGAAGGGACAGCAAGAGACCCAGTACTTC
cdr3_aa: CASSPQKGQQETQYF

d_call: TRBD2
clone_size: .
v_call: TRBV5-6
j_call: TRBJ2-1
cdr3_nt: TGTGCCAGCAGCTTGGGCGGGGGGGGTAACTCCTACAATGAGCAGTTCTTC
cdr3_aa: CASSLGGGGNSYNEQFF

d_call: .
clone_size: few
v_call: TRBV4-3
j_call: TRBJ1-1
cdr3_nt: TGCGCCAGCAGCCAAGAGAGGTGGAACACTGAAGCTTTCTTT
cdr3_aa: CASSQERWNTEAFF

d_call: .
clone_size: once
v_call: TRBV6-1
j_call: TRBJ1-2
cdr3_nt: TGTGCCAGCGGAGGAGCAGGCTACACCTTC
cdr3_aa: CASGGAGYTF

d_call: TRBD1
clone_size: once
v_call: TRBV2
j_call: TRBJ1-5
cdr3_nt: TGTGCCAGCAGTGTCGGGACAGCTGGGCAGCCCCAGCATTTT
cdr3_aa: CASSVGTAGQPQHF

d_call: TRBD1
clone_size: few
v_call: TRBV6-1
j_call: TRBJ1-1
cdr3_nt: TGTGCCAGCTCGACCGGACAGGACGGCACTGAAGCTTTCTTT
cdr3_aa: CASSTGQDGTEAFF

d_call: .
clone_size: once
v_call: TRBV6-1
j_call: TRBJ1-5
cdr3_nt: TGTGCCAGCAGTGAAAGAGTGTCAGACTTTAGCAATCAGCCCCAGCATTTT
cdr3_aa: CASSERVSDFSNQPQHF

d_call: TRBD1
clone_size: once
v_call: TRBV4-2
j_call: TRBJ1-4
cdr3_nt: TGTGCCAGCAGCCCCAGACAGGGGGAAAATGAAAAACTGTTTTTT
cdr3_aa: CASSPRQGENEKLFF

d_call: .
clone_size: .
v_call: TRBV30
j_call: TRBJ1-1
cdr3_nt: TGTGCCTGGAGTCTTCTGACAGGGAACACTGAAGCTTTCTTT
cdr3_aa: CAWSLLTGNTEAFF

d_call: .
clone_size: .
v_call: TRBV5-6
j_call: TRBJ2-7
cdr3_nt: TGTGCCAGCAGCTCTCAGGGTGGTGTCTCCTACGAGCAGTACTTC
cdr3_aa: CASSSQGGVSYEQYF

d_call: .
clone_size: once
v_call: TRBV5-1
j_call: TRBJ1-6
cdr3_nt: TGCGCCAGCAGCTTGGTGGCAGGGTCCTATAATTCACCCCTCCACTTT
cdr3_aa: CASSLVAGSYNSPLHF

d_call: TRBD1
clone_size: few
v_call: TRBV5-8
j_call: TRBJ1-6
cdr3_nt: TGTGCCAGCAGCAAGGGACAGGGGTTTTCACCCCTCCACTTT
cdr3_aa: CASSKGQGFSPLHF

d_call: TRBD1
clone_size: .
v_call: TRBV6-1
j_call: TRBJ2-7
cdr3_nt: TGTGCCAGCAGGGACAGGGGCGAGCAGTACTTC
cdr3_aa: CASRDRGEQYF

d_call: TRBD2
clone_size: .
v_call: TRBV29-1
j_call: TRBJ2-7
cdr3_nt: TGCAGCGTTGCTAGCGGGGGGCTTCCCACCGAGCAGTACTTC
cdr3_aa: CSVASGGLPTEQYF

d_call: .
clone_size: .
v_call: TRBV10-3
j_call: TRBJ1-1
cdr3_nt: TGTGCCACCTTGGGCGCTGAAGCTTTCTTT
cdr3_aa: CATLGAEAFF

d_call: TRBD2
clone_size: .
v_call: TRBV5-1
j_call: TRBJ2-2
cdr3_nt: TGCGCCAGCAGCGGGACTAGCGGCCCGAACACCGGGGAGCTGTTTTTT
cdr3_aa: CASSGTSGPNTGELFF

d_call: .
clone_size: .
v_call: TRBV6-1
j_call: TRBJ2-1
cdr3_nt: TGTGCCAGCAGTGAAGCCCCCCACAGGGATACCTACAATGAGCAGTTCTTC
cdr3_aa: CASSEAPHRDTYNEQFF